These 17 T cell receptor beta chains were all obtained from the same sample, sequenced in a study of somatic mutations in cytotoxic T cells in rheumatoid arthritis. Method: immunoSEQ multiplex PCR; TCRdb's copy keeps in-frame clones and lacks some. The data hold approximately 10,000 clones, with almost 85% observed a single time. The sample taken for sequencing was CD8+ T cells sorted from blood. The source of these receptors is a woman aged 55-69 years with rheumatoid arthritis.

The sample holds one count of this clone. This rearrangement joins TRBV4-1 to TRBJ2-7, with TRBD1 matching over 9 bases. CDR3 size: 14 residues. Trimming removed 4 bases from V and 9 bases from J; junction bases left unmatched: 10. Looked up from germline, CDR1 is MGHRA and CDR2 is YSYEKL. Written as DNA, the CDR3 is TGCGCCAGCAGCCCCTCCGGGACAGGGAGCTGGCAGTACTTC. Protein: CASSPSGTGSWQYF.

The rearrangement uses TRBV9 and TRBJ2-7; 13 bases line up with TRBD2. CDR3 length: 16 amino acids. Per germline, CDR1 SGDLS and CDR2 YYNGEE. With V trimmed by 0 bases and J by 7 bases, 7 bases remained unmatched. As DNA, the CDR3 is TGTGCCAGCAGCGTAGGACTAGCGGGAGGCTCGGGGGAGCAGTACTTC. It codes for CASSVGLAGGSGEQYF.

This chain joins TRBV15 and TRBJ2-1; maybe TRBD2 (6 bases). Trimming shortened V by 8 bases and J by 7 bases, and 12 bases separated the two germline ends. The CDR3 extends over 12 amino acids. Germline CDR1 is LNHNV and CDR2 is YYDKDF (reference sequence). CDR3 sequence (DNA): TGTGCCACCCGGGACTCCTCGAATGAGCAGTTCTTC. Translated: CATRDSSNEQFF.

This clone was seen a single time. The chain joins TRBV27 to TRBJ2-1; the match to TRBD1 covers 7 bases. The germline V gene encodes CDR1 MNHEY and CDR2 SMNVEV (reference sequence). V dropped 3 bases and J dropped 3; count of bases not matched to a gene: 8. The CDR3 length is 16 residues. The CDR3 reads CASSLRGPNYYNEQFF. The DNA of the CDR3 is TGTGCCAGCAGTTTGAGGGGGCCGAATTACTACAATGAGCAGTTCTTC.

The chain uses TRBV4-1 and TRBJ2-1, with D possibly being TRBD2 (6 bases). The CDR3 length is 13 residues. Germline CDR1 MGHRA, CDR2 YSYEKL. The V and J ends lost 8 bases and 7 bases respectively, with 15 bases between them. CDR3 in amino acids: CASRGTPWNEQFF. CDR3 bases: TGCGCCAGCCGGGGGACCCCGTGGAATGAGCAGTTCTTC.

This clone turned up a few times. This chain joins TRBV6-6 and TRBJ1-5; D gene uncertain. Per the germline V gene, CDR1 is MNHNY and CDR2 is SVGAGI (reference sequence). V was clipped by 6 bases and J by 4 bases, with 7 bases between them. The CDR3 totals 12 residues. The CDR3 DNA reads TGTGCCAGCAGCTCCGTTAATCAGCCCCAGCATTTT. Amino acid sequence: CASSSVNQPQHF.

The CDR3 is CASSSSTEKWGAYEQYF. The CDR3 DNA is TGTGCCAGCAGTTCCTCGACAGAGAAATGGGGTGCTTACGAGCAGTACTTC. The gene calls are TRBV27 and TRBJ2-7; possibly TRBD1 for D (5 bases). Trimming cost V 4 bases and J 4 bases, with 23 bases left between them. The V gene's germline CDR1 is MNHEY and CDR2 SMNVEV (reference sequence). This CDR3 region has 17 residues.

The chain links TRBV5-4 to TRBJ1-1; D gene uncertain. Deletions cut 0 bases from V and 2 bases from J, with 8 bases between. The CDR3 extends over 14 amino acids. Germline V CDR1 and CDR2: SGHNT, YYREEE (reference sequence). The CDR3 spells CASSLDISNTEAFF. For the CDR3, the DNA is TGTGCCAGCAGCTTGGACATTTCCAACACTGAAGCTTTCTTT.

The rearrangement uses TRBV2 and TRBJ1-2, with D unresolved. V was trimmed by 2 bases and J by 1 base, leaving 11 bases between them. Germline V gene sequence: CDR1 SNHLY, CDR2 FYNNEI. The CDR3 contains 15 residues. The CDR3 sequence is CASSERGWSNYGYTF. CDR3 nucleotides: TGTGCCAGCAGTGAACGGGGTTGGAGTAACTATGGCTACACCTTC. The full variable domain, completed using reference TRBV2 and TRBJ1-2, is EPEVTQTPSHQVTQMGQEVILRCVPISNHLYFYWYRQILGQKVEFLVSFYNNEISEKSEIFDDQFSVERPDGSNFTLKIRSTKLEDSAMYFCASSERGWSNYGYTFGSGTRLTVV.

The rearrangement uses TRBV19 and TRBJ1-3, with D possibly being TRBD1 (6 bases). CDR1 and CDR2 from the germline V gene are LNHDA and SQIVND (reference sequence). The CDR3 length is 16 residues. V dropped 3 bases and J dropped 0 bases, with 12 bases sitting between them. CDR3 in DNA: TGTGCCAGTAGTATTACAGGGAAGCTCTCTGGAAACACCATATATTTT. Its protein is CASSITGKLSGNTIYF.

This chain uses TRBV5-1 with TRBJ2-3; D may be TRBD2 (5 bases). This CDR3 contains 14 residues. CDR1 SGHRS and CDR2 YFSETQ come from the germline V gene. The V gene lost 4 bases and the J gene lost 3 bases, with 12 bases spanning the gap. The CDR3 DNA is TGCGCCAGCAGCCCTGGCCGCGGGACAGATACGCAGTATTTT. It specifies CASSPGRGTDTQYF. Combining the CDR3 with reference TRBV5-1 and TRBJ2-3 gives the whole variable domain KAGVTQTPRYLIKTRGQQVTLSCSPISGHRSVSWYQQTPGQGLQFLFEYFSETQRNKGNFPGRFSGRQFSNSRSEMNVSTLELGDSALYLCASSPGRGTDTQYFGPGTRLTVL.

The sample holds a few counts of this clone. This chain connects TRBV29-1 to TRBJ1-1; D is undetermined. CDR3 size: 11 residues. Germline values: CDR1 SQVTM, CDR2 ANQGSEA. V lost 7 bases to trimming and J lost 0 bases, with 6 bases between them. CDR3 residues: CSGRLNTEAFF. CDR3 DNA: TGCAGCGGCCGGTTGAACACTGAAGCTTTCTTT.

The rearrangement uses TRBV2 and TRBJ1-4, with TRBD1 as a possible D gene (6 bases). This CDR3 is built from 13 residues. The germline V gene has CDR1 SNHLY and CDR2 FYNNEI. The ends were cut back, 4 bases at V and 8 bases at J, with 11 bases in the middle. CDR3 coding DNA: TGTGCCAGCAGTGGGGGGGGCAGGGAAAAACTGTTTTTT. It translates to CASSGGGREKLFF.

This clone was seen once. The genes are TRBV27 and TRBJ2-1, with TRBD2 matching 8 bases. The CDR3 has 14 amino acids. Germline CDR1 reads MNHEY; CDR2 reads SMNVEV (reference sequence). V was clipped by 8 bases and J by 2 bases; unmatched bases: 5. In DNA form, the CDR3 reads TGTGCCAGCGGCCTAGCGGGTACCTACAATGAGCAGTTCTTC. Translating it yields CASGLAGTYNEQFF.

This rearrangement joins TRBV27 to TRBJ2-1; 8 positions agree with TRBD2. Trimming removed 2 bases from V and 5 bases from J; junction bases left unmatched: 2. The CDR3 consists of 14 residues. Germline CDR1 MNHEY, CDR2 SMNVEV (reference sequence). CDR3 loop: CASSLLGRDNEQFF. In nucleotides, the CDR3 is TGTGCCAGCAGTTTACTCGGGAGGGACAATGAGCAGTTCTTC.

This clone has just a few counts. The chain uses TRBV5-4 and TRBJ2-7; D unclear. V was shortened by 2 bases and J by 2 bases, with 17 bases between the two germline ends. The CDR3 totals 16 residues. CDR1 and CDR2 (germline): SGHNT, YYREEE (reference sequence). CDR3 bases: TGTGCCAGCAGCTTAGTAGGCGGTCGGCGAACCTACGAGCAGTACTTC. Protein product: CASSLVGGRRTYEQYF.

V and J are TRBV7-9 and TRBJ2-1; 9 bases fit TRBD2. CDR1 SEHNR and CDR2 FQNEAQ come from the germline V gene (reference sequence). V lost 3 bases and J lost 8; bases outside the gene matches: 8. CDR3 length: 15 residues. CDR3 sequence (DNA): TGTGCCAGCAGCTTGGTCTTAGCGGGGGCGGATGAGCAGTTCTTC. It yields the protein CASSLVLAGADEQFF.